This record covers a single T cell receptor (beta chain). Its antigen remains unidentified. This record belongs to a study of T cell responses to AZD1222 COVID-19 vaccine. Data came from immunoSEQ multiplex PCR; TCRdb stores just in-frame clones and leaves some out. The profile shows 45,000 to 55,000 clones, 65% to 90% of them singletons. The germline CDR1 and CDR2 sequences are KGHDR and SFDVKD. The trim removed 8 bases at V and 4 bases at J, leaving 6 bases unmatched. CDR3 length: 13 residues. Doses given second, at about 4 or about 12 weeks, were pooled. General observations from the study: Rises in breadth and depth of Spike-specific TCRs came after two AZD1222 doses. Just a handful of AZD1222 recipients were seropositive at baseline. Clonal diversity may have been underestimated in mostly white British donors.

This clonotype originated in an adult who received the AZD1222 COVID-19 vaccine. The starting material was peripheral blood, obtained 28 days after the second AZD1222 dose. This chain uses TRBV24-1 with TRBJ2-7, with 8 nucleotides matching TRBD1. In nucleotides, the CDR3 is TGTGCCACCACCGAGGACAGGGTATACGAGCAGTACTTC. It translates to CATTEDRVYEQYF.